This note documents a single T cell receptor (beta chain) sequence. The record originates from a study of patients and donors after allogeneic stem cell transplantation. Via MiXCR, TCRdb re-called the RT-PCR reads, giving one row per CDR3 protein. The table includes about 24,000 distinct CDR3 sequences, around 31% detected once. Germline assignment: CDR1 SGHTA and CDR2 FQGNSA. V gave up 4 bases and J gave up 7 bases; unmatched junction bases: 10. CDR3 size: 15 residues. The origin of this receptor is a human donor who was either an allogeneic HSCT recipient or a stem cell or donor lymphocyte infusion donor (not recorded which). It is not recorded whose cells these are; they may come from a transplant donor. Sequencing was carried out using blood, either unsorted or a sorted T cell fraction (not recorded which). The chain links TRBV7-2 to TRBJ1-3, with 7 nucleotides matching TRBD1. The CDR3 is CASSYQQGIGNTIYF. CDR3 in DNA: TGTGCCAGCAGCTATCAACAGGGGATCGGTAACACCATATATTTT.